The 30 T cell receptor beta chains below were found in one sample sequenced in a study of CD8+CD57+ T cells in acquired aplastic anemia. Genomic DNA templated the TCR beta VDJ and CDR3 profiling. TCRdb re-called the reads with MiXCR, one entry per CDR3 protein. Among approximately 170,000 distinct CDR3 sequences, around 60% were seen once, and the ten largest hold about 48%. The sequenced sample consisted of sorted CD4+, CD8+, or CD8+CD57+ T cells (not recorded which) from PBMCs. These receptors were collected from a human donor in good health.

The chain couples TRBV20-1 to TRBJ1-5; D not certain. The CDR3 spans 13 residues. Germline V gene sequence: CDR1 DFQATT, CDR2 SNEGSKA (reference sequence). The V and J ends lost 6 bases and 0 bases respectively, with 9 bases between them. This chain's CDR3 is CSAVDFSNQPQHF. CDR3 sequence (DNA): TGCAGTGCCGTGGACTTTAGCAATCAGCCCCAGCATTTT.

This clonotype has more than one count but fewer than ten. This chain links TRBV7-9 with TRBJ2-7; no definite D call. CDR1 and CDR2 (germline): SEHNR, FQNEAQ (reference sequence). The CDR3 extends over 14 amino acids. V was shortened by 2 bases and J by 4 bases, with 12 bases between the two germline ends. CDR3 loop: CASSLHNEPYEQYF. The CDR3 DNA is TGTGCCAGCAGCTTACATAACGAGCCGTACGAGCAGTACTTC.

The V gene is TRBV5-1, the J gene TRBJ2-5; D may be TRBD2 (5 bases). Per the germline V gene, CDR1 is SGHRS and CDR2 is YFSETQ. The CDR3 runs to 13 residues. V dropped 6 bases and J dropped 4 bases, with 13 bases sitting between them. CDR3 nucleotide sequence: TGCGCCAGCACCACACGGAGCGGAGAGACCCAGTACTTC. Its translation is CASTTRSGETQYF.

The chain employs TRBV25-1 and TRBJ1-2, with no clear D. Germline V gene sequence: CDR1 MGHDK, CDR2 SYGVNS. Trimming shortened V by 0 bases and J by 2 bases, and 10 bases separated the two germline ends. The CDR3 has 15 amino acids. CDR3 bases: TGTGCCAGCAGTGAATATCCAGAGATGAACTATGGCTACACCTTC. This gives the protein CASSEYPEMNYGYTF.

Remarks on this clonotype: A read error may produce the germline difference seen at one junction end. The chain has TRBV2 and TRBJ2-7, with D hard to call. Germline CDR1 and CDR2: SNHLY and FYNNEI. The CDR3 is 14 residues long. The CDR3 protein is CASSGQSYRYERYF. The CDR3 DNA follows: TGTGCCAGCAGTGGTCAATCTTATCGTTACGAGCGGTACTTC.

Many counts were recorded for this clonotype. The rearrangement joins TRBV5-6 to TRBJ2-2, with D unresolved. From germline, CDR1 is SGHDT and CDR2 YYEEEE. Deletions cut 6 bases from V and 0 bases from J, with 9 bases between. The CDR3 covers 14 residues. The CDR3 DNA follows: TGTGCCAGCACCGCGACAACGAACACCGGGGAGCTGTTTTTT. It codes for CASTATTNTGELFF.

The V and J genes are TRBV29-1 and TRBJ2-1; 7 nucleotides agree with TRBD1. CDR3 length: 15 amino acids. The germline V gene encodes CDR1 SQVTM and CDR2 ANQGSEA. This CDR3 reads CSARDRKGAPNEQFF. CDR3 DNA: TGCAGTGCTAGAGATCGCAAGGGGGCCCCCAATGAGCAGTTCTTC.

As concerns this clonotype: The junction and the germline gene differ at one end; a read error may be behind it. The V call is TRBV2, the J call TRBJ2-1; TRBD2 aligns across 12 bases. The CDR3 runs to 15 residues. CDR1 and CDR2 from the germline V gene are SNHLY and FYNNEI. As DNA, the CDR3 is TGTGCCAGCAGAGAAGGACTAGCGGGGTGGAATGAGCAGTTCTTC. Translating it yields CASREGLAGWNEQFF. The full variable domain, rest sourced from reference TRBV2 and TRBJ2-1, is EPEVTQTPSHQVTQMGQEVILRCVPISNHLYFYWYRQILGQKVEFLVSFYNNEISEKSEIFDDQFSVERPDGSNFTLKIRSTKLEDSAMYFCASREGLAGWNEQFFGPGTRLTVL.

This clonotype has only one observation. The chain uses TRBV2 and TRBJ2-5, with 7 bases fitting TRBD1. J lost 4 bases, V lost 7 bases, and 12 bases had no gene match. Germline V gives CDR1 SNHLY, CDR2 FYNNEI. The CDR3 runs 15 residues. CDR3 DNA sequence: TGTGCCAGCAATTTACAGGGGCCAAGGGGAGAGACCCAGTACTTC. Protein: CASNLQGPRGETQYF.

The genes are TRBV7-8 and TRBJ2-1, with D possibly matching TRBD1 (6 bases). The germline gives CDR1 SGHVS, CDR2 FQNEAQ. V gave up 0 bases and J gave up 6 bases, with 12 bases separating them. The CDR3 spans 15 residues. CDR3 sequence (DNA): TGTGCCAGCAGCTTAGCCCCAGGGGTTTCCAATGAGCAGTTCTTC. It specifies CASSLAPGVSNEQFF.

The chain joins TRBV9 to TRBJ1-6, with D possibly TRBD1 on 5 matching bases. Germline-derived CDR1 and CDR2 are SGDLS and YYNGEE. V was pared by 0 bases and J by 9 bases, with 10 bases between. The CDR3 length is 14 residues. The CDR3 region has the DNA TGTGCCAGCAGCGTAGGGGGGGGGGTTTCACCCCTCCACTTT. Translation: CASSVGGGVSPLHF. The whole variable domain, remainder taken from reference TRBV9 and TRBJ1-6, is DSGVTQTPKHLITATGQRVTLRCSPRSGDLSVYWYQQSLDQGLQFLIQYYNGEERAKGNILERFSAQQFPDLHSELNLSSLELGDSALYFCASSVGGGVSPLHFGNGTRLTVT.

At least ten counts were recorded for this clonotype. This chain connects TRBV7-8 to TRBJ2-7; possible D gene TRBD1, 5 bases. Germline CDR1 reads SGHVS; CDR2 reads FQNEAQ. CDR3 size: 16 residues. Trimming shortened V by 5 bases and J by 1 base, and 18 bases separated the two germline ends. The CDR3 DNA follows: TGTGCCAGCAGCCTCATGACAGACACCTCATCCTACGAGCAGTACTTC. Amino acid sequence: CASSLMTDTSSYEQYF.

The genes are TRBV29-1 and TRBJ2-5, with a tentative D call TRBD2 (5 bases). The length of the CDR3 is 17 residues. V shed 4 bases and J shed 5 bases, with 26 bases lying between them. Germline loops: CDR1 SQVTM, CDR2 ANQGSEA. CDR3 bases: TGCAGCGTTGGCGGAGGAATCGTATGGCCCCCAACGGAGACCCAGTACTTC. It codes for CSVGGGIVWPPTETQYF.

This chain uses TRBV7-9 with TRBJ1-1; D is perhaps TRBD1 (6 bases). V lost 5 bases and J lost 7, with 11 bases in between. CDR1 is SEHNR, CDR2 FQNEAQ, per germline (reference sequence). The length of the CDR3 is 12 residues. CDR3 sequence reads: CASSQYRDEAFF. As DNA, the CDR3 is TGTGCCAGCAGCCAATACAGGGATGAAGCTTTCTTT.

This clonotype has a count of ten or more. The CDR3 region has the DNA TGCGCCAGCAGCCAAGAGACTAGCGGGAGGGAGACCCAGTACTTC. The encoded protein is CASSQETSGRETQYF. This rearrangement joins TRBV4-1 to TRBJ2-5, with TRBD2 identical over 13 bases. The V segment lost 0 bases and the J segment 5 bases; nucleotides outside the gene matches: 0. The CDR3 has 15 amino acids. Germline V CDR1 and CDR2: MGHRA, YSYEKL.

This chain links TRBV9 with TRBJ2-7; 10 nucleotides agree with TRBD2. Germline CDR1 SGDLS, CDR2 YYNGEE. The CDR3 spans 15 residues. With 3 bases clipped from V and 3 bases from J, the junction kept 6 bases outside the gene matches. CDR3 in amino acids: CASSGLAGENYEQYF. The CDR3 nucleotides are TGTGCCAGCAGCGGTCTAGCGGGAGAGAACTACGAGCAGTACTTC. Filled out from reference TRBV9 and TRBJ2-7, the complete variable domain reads DSGVTQTPKHLITATGQRVTLRCSPRSGDLSVYWYQQSLDQGLQFLIQYYNGEERAKGNILERFSAQQFPDLHSELNLSSLELGDSALYFCASSGLAGENYEQYFGPGTRLTVT.

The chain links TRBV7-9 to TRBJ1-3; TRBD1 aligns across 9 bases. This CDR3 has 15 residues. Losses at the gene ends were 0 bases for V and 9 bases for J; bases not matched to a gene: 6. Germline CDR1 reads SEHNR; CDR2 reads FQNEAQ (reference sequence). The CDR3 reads CASSLARQGGSTIYF. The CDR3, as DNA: TGTGCCAGCAGCTTAGCGCGACAGGGGGGTAGCACCATATATTTT.

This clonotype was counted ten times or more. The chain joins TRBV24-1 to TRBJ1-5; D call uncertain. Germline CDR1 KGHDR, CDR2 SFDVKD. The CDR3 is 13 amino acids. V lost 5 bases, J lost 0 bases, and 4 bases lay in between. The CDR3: CATSGVSNQPQHF. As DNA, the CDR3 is TGTGCCACCAGTGGCGTTAGCAATCAGCCCCAGCATTTT.

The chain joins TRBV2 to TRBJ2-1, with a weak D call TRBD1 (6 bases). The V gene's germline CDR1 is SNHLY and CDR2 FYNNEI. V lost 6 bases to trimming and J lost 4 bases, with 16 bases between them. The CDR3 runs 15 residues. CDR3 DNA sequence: TGTGCCAGCAGCCGCGCAGGGGAAGGTTACAATGAGCAGTTCTTC. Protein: CASSRAGEGYNEQFF.

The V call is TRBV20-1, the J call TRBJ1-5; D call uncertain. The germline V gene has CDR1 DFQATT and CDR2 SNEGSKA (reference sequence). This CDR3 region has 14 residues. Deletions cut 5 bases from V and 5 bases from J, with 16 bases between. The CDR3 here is CSAHPIVRDQPQHF. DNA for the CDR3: TGCAGTGCTCATCCTATAGTTCGGGATCAGCCCCAGCATTTT.

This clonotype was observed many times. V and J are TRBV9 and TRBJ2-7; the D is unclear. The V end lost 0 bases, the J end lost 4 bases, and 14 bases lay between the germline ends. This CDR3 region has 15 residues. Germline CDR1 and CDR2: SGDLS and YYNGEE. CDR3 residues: CASSVEVGGSYEQYF. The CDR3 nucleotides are TGTGCCAGCAGCGTAGAGGTCGGCGGCTCATACGAGCAGTACTTC.

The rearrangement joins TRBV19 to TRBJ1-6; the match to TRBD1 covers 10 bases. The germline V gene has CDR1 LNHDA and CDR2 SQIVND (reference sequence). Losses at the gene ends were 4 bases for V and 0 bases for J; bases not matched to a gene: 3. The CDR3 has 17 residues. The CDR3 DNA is TGTGCCAGTAGTACCCGGACAGGGGGCTCCTATAATTCACCCCTCCACTTT. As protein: CASSTRTGGSYNSPLHF.

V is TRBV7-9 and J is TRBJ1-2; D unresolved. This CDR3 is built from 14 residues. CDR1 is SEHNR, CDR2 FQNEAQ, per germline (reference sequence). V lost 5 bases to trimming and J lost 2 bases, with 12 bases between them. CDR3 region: CASSRRALNYGYTF. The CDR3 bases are TGTGCCAGCAGCCGAAGGGCCCTGAACTATGGCTACACCTTC.

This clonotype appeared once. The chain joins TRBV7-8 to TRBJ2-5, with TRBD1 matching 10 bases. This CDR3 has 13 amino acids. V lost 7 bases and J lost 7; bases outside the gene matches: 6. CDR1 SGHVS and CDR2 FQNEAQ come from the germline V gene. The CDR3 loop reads CASTGTGAGTQYF. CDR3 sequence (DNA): TGTGCCAGCACCGGGACAGGGGCAGGGACCCAGTACTTC.

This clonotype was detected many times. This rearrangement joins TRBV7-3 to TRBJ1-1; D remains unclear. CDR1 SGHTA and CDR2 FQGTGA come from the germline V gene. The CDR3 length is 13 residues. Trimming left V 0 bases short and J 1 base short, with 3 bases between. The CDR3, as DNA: TGTGCCAGCAGCTTAACCGAGAACACTGAAGCTTTCTTT. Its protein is CASSLTENTEAFF.

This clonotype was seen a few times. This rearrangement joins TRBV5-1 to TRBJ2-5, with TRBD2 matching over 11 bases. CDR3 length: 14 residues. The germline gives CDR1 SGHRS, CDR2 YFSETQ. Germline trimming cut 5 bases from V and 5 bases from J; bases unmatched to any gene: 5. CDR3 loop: CASSGTSGPETQYF. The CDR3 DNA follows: TGCGCCAGCAGTGGGACTAGCGGTCCGGAGACCCAGTACTTC.

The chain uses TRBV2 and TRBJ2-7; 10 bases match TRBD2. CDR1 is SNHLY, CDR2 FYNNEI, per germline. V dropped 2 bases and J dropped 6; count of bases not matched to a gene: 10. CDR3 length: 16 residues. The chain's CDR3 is CASSELRLAGVGEQYF. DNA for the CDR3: TGTGCCAGCAGTGAACTAAGGCTAGCGGGAGTCGGCGAGCAGTACTTC.

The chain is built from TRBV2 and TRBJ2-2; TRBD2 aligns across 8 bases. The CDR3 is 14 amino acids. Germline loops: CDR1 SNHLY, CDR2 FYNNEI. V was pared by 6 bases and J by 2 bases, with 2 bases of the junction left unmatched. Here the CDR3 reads CASRTSGNTGELFF. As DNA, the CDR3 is TGTGCCAGCAGAACTAGCGGAAACACCGGGGAGCTGTTTTTT.

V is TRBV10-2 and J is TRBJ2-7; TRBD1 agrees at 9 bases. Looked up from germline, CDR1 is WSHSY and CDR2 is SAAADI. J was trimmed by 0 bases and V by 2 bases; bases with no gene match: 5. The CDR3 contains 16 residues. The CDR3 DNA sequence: TGCGCCAGCAGTGAGACCGGACAGGGGAGCTCCTACGAGCAGTACTTC. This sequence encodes CASSETGQGSSYEQYF.

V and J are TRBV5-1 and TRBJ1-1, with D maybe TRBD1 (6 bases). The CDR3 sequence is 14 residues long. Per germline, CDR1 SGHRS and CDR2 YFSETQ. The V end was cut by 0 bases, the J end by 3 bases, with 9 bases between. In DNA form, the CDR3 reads TGCGCCAGCAGCTTGGCCGACAGGTACACTGAAGCTTTCTTT. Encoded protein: CASSLADRYTEAFF.